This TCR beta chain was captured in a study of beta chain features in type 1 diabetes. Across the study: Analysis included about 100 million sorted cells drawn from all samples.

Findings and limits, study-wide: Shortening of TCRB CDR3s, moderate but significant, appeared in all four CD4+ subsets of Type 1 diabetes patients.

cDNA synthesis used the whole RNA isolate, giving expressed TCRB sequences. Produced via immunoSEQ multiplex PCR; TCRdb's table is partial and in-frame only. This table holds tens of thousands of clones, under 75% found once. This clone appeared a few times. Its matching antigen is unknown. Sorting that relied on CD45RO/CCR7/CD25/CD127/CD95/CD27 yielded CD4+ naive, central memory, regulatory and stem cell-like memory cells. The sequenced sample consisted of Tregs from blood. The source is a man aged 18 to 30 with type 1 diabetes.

The CDR3 region is CASSQDLNTEAFF. The CDR3 DNA sequence: TGTGCCAGCAGTCAGGATTTGAACACTGAAGCTTTCTTT. This chain connects TRBV2 to TRBJ1-1; unclear D gene. The V gene lost 5 bases and the J gene lost 0 bases, with 7 bases spanning the gap. CDR1 and CDR2 (germline): SNHLY, FYNNEI. The CDR3 runs 13 residues.